The T cell receptor (beta chain) under discussion was sequenced for a study of T cell repertoires in cytomegalovirus infection. Whole-study results and caveats: Ex vivo responses were dominated by HLA-C-restricted CMV-specific TCR beta clonotypes.

As concerns this clonotype: Its matching antigen is unknown.

TCRdb re-derived calls from the reads in MiXCR, one entry per CDR3 protein. Among 650,000 to 850,000 distinct CDR3 sequences listed, about 27% were seen once. The receptor was isolated from a human donor in good health (CMV status not recorded). Some clones in this sample may be carry-over from other donors' samples. The source was cultured CD8+ T cells from PBMCs, collected from culture after CMV antigen stimulation.

The CDR3 protein is CASSHHAQGYLAKNIQYF. CDR3 nucleotides: TGTGCCAGCAGCCATCACGCTCAGGGATACCTGGCCAAAAACATTCAGTACTTC. The rearrangement joins TRBV11-2 to TRBJ2-4, with D possibly being TRBD1 (5 bases). Germline CDR1 SGHAT, CDR2 FQNNGV. The V gene lost 5 bases and the J gene lost 1 base, with 21 bases spanning the gap. The CDR3 sequence is 18 residues long.